This TCR beta chain was documented in a study of T-cell memory formation after mild COVID-19. Findings and limits, study-wide: From day 15 to 85, contracting clones were balanced between CD4 and CD8, whereas later expanders leaned toward CD4+.

This clonotype was detected once. Its antigen is undetermined. MiXCR, applied by TCRdb to the 5' RACE reads, yields one record per CDR3 protein. The data show roughly 600,000 distinct CDR3 sequences, roughly 18% seen once. The germline gives CDR1 LNHDA, CDR2 SQIVND (reference sequence). Trimming removed 6 bases at V and 0 bases at J, with 17 bases between. The CDR3 runs 16 residues. This chain connects TRBV19 to TRBJ1-2; possible D gene TRBD1, 6 bases. Sequenced material: PBMCs or a T cell subset sorted from them (not recorded which). This receptor was taken from an adult woman who had mild COVID-19 (a few samples of this study predate the infection). Cell type and time point are not known. The CDR3, as DNA: TGTGCCAGTAGCCCGGGACACTCGTTAGCTAACTATGGCTACACCTTC. Translating it yields CASSPGHSLANYGYTF. The full variable domain, in which reference TRBV19 and TRBJ1-2 provide the parts outside the CDR3, is DGGITQSPKYLFRKEGQNVTLSCEQNLNHDAMYWYRQDPGQGLRLIYYSQIVNDFQKGDIAEGYSVSREKKESFPLTVTSAQKNPTAFYLCASSPGHSLANYGYTFGSGTRLTVV.